This TCR beta chain appears in the sequencing data of a study of Ad26.COV2.S vaccination and SARS-CoV-2 variants. Regarding the study as a whole: Spike-specific responses of CD8+ and CD4+ T cells were reported to display substantial breadth after vaccination. Across vaccine and placebo recipients, the breadth of non-spike TCRs was similar. Estimates derived from TCR breadth and depth analyses may have underestimated total T cell responses.

Assay used: immunoSEQ multiplex PCR; TCRdb lists only in-frame clones, some missing. Among about 680,000 clones listed, more than 80% were seen once. Described treatment: roughly 18 received Ad26.COV2.S at low or high dose, single or two shots; several received placebo; per-sample allocation not given. All samples were drawn on day 63, counting from the first vaccine or placebo injection. An Ad26 vector carrying the Wuhan-strain SARS-CoV-2 spike served as the vaccine. This clone was found a few times. Its target is unknown. Germline assignment: CDR1 SGDLS and CDR2 YYNGEE. The germline V and J ends were trimmed by 0 bases and 3 bases, with 10 bases remaining between them. This CDR3 comprises 14 residues.

This rearrangement joins TRBV9 to TRBJ2-7; a weak D match, TRBD1 (6 bases). The sequencing used peripheral blood, collected in a trial of Ad26.COV2.S vaccine versus placebo. The sequence was collected from a person aged 18-60 years who received the Ad26.COV2.S COVID-19 vaccine or a placebo. In nucleotides, the CDR3 is TGTGCCAGCAGCGTAGAGTTAGGGGGCTACGAGCAGTACTTC. Amino acid sequence: CASSVELGGYEQYF.